This T cell receptor (beta chain) was sequenced for a study of blood T cell repertoires in COVID-19. Overall study context: Recovered Cohort 3 donors showed two negative PCRs, clearance, or symptom resolution. Acute and convalescent COVID-19 specimens originated in the United States, Italy and Spain.

V dropped 5 bases and J dropped 0 bases, with 13 bases sitting between them. The CDR3 loop spans 15 amino acids. CDR1 is SGHTA, CDR2 FQGNSA, per germline. Sequencing was performed with immunoSEQ multiplex PCR; in TCRdb, only in-frame clones are kept and a portion is missing. The sample holds a few hundred thousand clones, 88% seen once. Sequencing was carried out using PBMCs or T cells enriched from blood (not recorded which). This chain links TRBV7-2 with TRBJ1-1; D perhaps matches TRBD1 (6 bases). The origin of this receptor is a woman aged 60-75 years in a cohort exposed to, infected with or recovered from COVID-19 (not recorded which). Here the CDR3 DNA reads TGTGCCAGCAGCCTCATGGGACATTTGAACACTGAAGCTTTCTTT. It translates to CASSLMGHLNTEAFF.